A single count supports the clone carrying this T cell receptor beta chain. PCR was performed a second time for roughly 7 to 11 cycles using a sample-barcoded 5' primer and a J-beta primer mix. TCRdb re-called the 5' RACE reads with MiXCR, one entry per CDR3 protein. The repertoire holds around 1,100,000 distinct CDR3 sequences, roughly two fifths seen once, with around 13% in the top ten. The sample comes from a study of blood T cells in healthy people across ages. Germline-derived CDR1 and CDR2 are SGHNT and YYREEE (reference sequence). The CDR3 length is 12 residues. Deletions cut 4 bases from V and 7 bases from J, with 12 bases between.

The chain combines TRBV5-4 with TRBJ2-7; D is undetermined. Material for sequencing was blood. This TCR was recovered from a man younger than 35 in good health. The CDR3 DNA reads as TGTGCCAGCAGCATCCTGAACAATGAGCAGTACTTC. Amino acids: CASSILNNEQYF.